Shown below are 31 T cell receptor beta chains from a single sample sequenced in a study of tumor-infiltrating lymphocytes in primary liver carcinoma. TCR beta cDNA was reverse-transcribed from roughly 520 ng of total RNA. The reaction used a constant-region primer and ProtoScript II reverse transcriptase. Researchers made the TCR beta libraries by running three nested multiplex PCR rounds with slightly modified ARM-PCR. With TRBV1-TRBV30 forward primers and a C-beta reverse primer, the first two PCR rounds were run for nine to eleven cycles each. MiXCR, applied by TCRdb to the multiplex PCR reads, yields one record per CDR3 protein. The top ten hold 7.5% to 10% of the sample, which has over 100,000 distinct CDR3 sequences, approximately 68% seen once. The source material, 20-30 mg of unsorted bulk tissue, was used to co-extract RNA and DNA. The material sequenced was tumor-adjacent normal liver tissue. The receptor set was obtained from a woman aged 60-75 years with primary liver carcinoma and hepatitis B virus infection.

The V and J genes are TRBV6-1 and TRBJ2-3; D gene ambiguous. Trimming shortened V by 3 bases and J by 3 bases, and 10 bases separated the two germline ends. This CDR3 is 14 amino acids long. Germline lookup yields CDR1 MNHNS and CDR2 SASEGT. This chain's CDR3 is CASSDVGHTDTQYF. CDR3 nucleotide sequence: TGTGCCAGCAGTGATGTTGGCCATACAGATACGCAGTATTTT.

A word on this clonotype: The junction departs from the called germline gene at one end, perhaps through a read error. The V gene is TRBV29-1, the J gene TRBJ2-1, with D perhaps assigned TRBD1 or TRBD2 (6 bases each). The CDR3 has 15 residues. The germline CDR1 and CDR2 sequences are SQVTM and ANQGSEA. Here the CDR3 DNA reads TGCAGCGTTGATGGAGGGGGGACCTCCTACAGTGAGCGGTTCTTC. Protein sequence: CSVDGGGTSYSERFF.

As regards this clonotype: A much larger clonotype is one base distant, so this may be a read error. The V call is TRBV12-3 or TRBV12-4, the J call TRBJ2-1, with TRBD2 matching 8 bases. J lost 7 bases, V lost 10 bases, and 9 bases had no gene match. There are 13 residues in the CDR3. CDR3: CAIPGLVGNEQFF. The CDR3 bases are TGTGCCATTCCGGGACTAGTGGGGAATGAGCAGTTCTTC.

As to this clonotype: One end of the junction fails to match germline, which may point to a read error. The chain has TRBV6-5 and TRBJ2-7; D unresolved. This CDR3 contains 15 residues. Germline V gene lookup returns CDR1 MNHEY and CDR2 SVGAGI. The CDR3 coding sequence is TGTGCCAGCAGTCACTCGGTCCAGGATTACCACGAGCTGTACTTC. It encodes CASSHSVQDYHELYF.

For this clonotype: A much larger clone lies one base from this, so it may be a read error. The rearrangement joins TRBV29-1 to TRBJ1-1; weak D call: TRBD1 (5 bases). This CDR3 spans 11 amino acids. Trimming cost V 8 bases and J 8 bases, with 15 bases left between them. CDR1 SQVTM and CDR2 ANQGSEA come from the germline V gene. CDR3 sequence (DNA): TGCAGCTCCGTCGACAGAAGAGAAGCTTTCTTT. Amino acids: CSSVDRREAFF.

A word on this clonotype: Mismatch with germline at one junction end may stem from a read error. The chain couples TRBV11-3 to TRBJ2-7; D is undetermined. This CDR3 has 11 residues. CDR1 and CDR2 from the germline V gene are SGHNT and YENEEA. The CDR3 region is CANNYGYEQYF. The DNA for the CDR3 is TGTGCCAACAATTATGGATACGAGCAGTATTTC.

Notes on this clonotype: Because it lacks the conserved phenylalanine or tryptophan at the end, this CDR3 is likely a read error. V is TRBV11-2 and J is TRBJ2-7; 10 nucleotides agree with TRBD2. V lost 2 bases to trimming and J lost 9 bases; unmatched junction nucleotides: 4. Germline V gives CDR1 SGHAT, CDR2 FQNNGV. The CDR3 runs to 13 residues. Here the CDR3 DNA reads TGTGCCAGCAGCTTAACTAGCGGGACCGTGCAGTACTCC. Translating gives CASSLTSGTVQYS.

As to this clonotype: Compared with germline, one end of the junction differs, possibly owing to a read error. The rearrangement uses TRBV4-2 and TRBJ2-1; no firm D call. Germline V lookup: CDR1 LGHNA, CDR2 YNFKEQ. CDR3 length equals 15 residues. CDR3: CTSSSTGVSYNEQFF. CDR3 nucleotides: TGTACCAGCAGCTCCACTGGAGTCTCCTACAATGAGCAGTTCTTC.

Turning to this clonotype: No conserved phenylalanine or tryptophan is present at the end of the CDR3, so a read error is the likely explanation. V and J are TRBV11-3 and TRBJ2-1; 7 nucleotides match TRBD2. Germline values: CDR1 SGHNT, CDR2 YENEEA. With V trimmed by 4 bases and J by 6 bases, 15 bases remained unmatched. The CDR3 is made up of 17 amino acids. For the CDR3, the DNA is TGTGCCAGCAGCTCCCGGGGGGTGCGGACCATGCGCAATGAGCAGTTCCTC. This translates into CASSSRGVRTMRNEQFL.

The table lists this clonotype with many counts. CDR3: CAISEWDRDTQYF. As DNA, the CDR3 is TGTGCCATCAGTGAGTGGGACAGGGATACGCAGTATTTT. This chain connects TRBV10-3 to TRBJ2-3, with TRBD1 matching 8 bases. Germline CDR1 reads ENHRY; CDR2 reads SYGVKD. Trimming cost V 1 base and J 6 bases; bases outside gene matches: 0. The CDR3 consists of 13 residues.

Regarding this clonotype: One end of the junction is discordant with germline, which a read error may explain. CDR3: CSSSRGGTADTQYF. The CDR3, as DNA: TGTTCCAGCTCCCGAGGGGGGACGGCAGATACGCAATATTTT. This rearrangement joins TRBV12-3 or TRBV12-4 to TRBJ2-3; the D gene could be TRBD1 or TRBD2 (6 bases each). CDR3 length: 14 residues.

The chain uses TRBV11-2 and TRBJ2-3, with D perhaps TRBD1 (5 bases). CDR1 and CDR2 (germline): SGHAT, FQNNGV. The CDR3 consists of 16 residues. V lost 7 bases to trimming and J lost 4 bases, with 21 bases between them. The CDR3 sequence: CASNTGHGRGSDTQYF. CDR3 DNA: TGTGCCAGCAACACAGGACATGGTAGAGGTTCAGATACGCAGTATTTT.

Notes on this clonotype: The junction departs from the called germline gene at one end, perhaps through a read error. The V and J genes are TRBV11-2 and TRBJ2-3; possible D gene TRBD2, 6 bases. This CDR3 comprises 18 residues. Germline CDR1 SGHAT, CDR2 FQNNGV. For the CDR3, the DNA is TGTGCCAGTAGCTTCCGGACTAACGGGTCCATCTCCACAGATACGCAGTATTTT. Translating it yields CASSFRTNGSISTDTQYF.

This clonotype turned up a few times. The junction and the germline gene differ at one end; a read error may be behind it. This chain joins TRBV11-1 and TRBJ2-3; 7 bases are shared with TRBD2. From germline, CDR1 is SGHAT and CDR2 FQDESV (reference sequence). The CDR3 has 14 residues. The CDR3 spells CASSLMQRAGESQF. The CDR3 nucleotides read TGTGCCAGCAGCTTAATGCAACGTGCGGGAGAGTCTCAATTT.

Comment on this clonotype: This clone may be a read error of a much larger clone one base away. The rearrangement joins TRBV5-1 to TRBJ2-1; a weak D match, TRBD2 (6 bases). Trimming took 4 bases from V and 6 from J, leaving 17 bases between them. CDR3 length equals 15 residues. CDR1 and CDR2 (germline): SGHRS, YFSETQ. CDR3 sequence reads: CASSLTSRIGNEQFF. CDR3 coding DNA: TGCGCCAGCAGCCTAACTAGCCGGATAGGCAATGAGCAGTTCTTC.

To note about this clonotype: At one end the junction does not follow the germline gene, possibly because of a read error. V and J are TRBV6-6 and TRBJ2-4; 10 bases are a match to TRBD2. This CDR3 contains 17 residues. CDR1 is MNHNY, CDR2 SVGAGI, per germline (reference sequence). The CDR3 is CASSGSGRVLAKSIQHF. DNA of the CDR3: TGTGCCAGCAGTGGAAGCGGGAGGGTCCTGGCCAAAAGCATTCAGCACTTC.

As regards this clonotype: Since no conserved phenylalanine or tryptophan closes the CDR3, a read error is the likely cause. This chain connects TRBV11-2 to TRBJ2-7; TRBD2 might be the D (6 bases). V lost 1 base and J lost 6, with 16 bases in between. CDR3 length: 15 amino acids. Germline lookup yields CDR1 SGHAT and CDR2 FQNNGV. The CDR3: CASSLGRGLVPEQYL. For the CDR3, the DNA is TGTGCCAGCAGCTTAGGTAGGGGACTGGTTCCCGAGCAGTACTTA.

Worth noting for this clonotype: The conserved closing phenylalanine or tryptophan is absent in this CDR3, likely reflecting a read error. The DNA is omitted, as the CDR3 cannot be located on it reliably, and the CDR3 follows TCRdb's listing. The rearrangement joins TRBV11-2 to TRBJ2-1. The CDR3 has 17 residues if both end residues are counted. Germline V CDR1 and CDR2: SGHAT, FQNNGV. The CDR3 sequence is CAISFTPLRSSYNEQLL.

This rearrangement joins TRBV2 to TRBJ1-1; 9 bases fit TRBD1. The V and J ends lost 7 bases and 1 base, in that order; junction bases with no gene match: 4. Germline V CDR1 and CDR2: SNHLY, FYNNEI. This CDR3 region has 14 residues. For the CDR3, the DNA is TGTGCCAGCATCGGGACAGGGCGGAACACTGAAGCTTTCTTT. It codes for CASIGTGRNTEAFF.

A note on this clonotype: Just one base apart from a much larger clone, this may be a read error. The chain joins TRBV6-4 to TRBJ2-3; D is perhaps TRBD2 (5 bases). CDR3 length: 14 amino acids. Trimming pared 4 bases from V and 2 bases from J, leaving 10 bases between. Germline CDR1 reads MRHNA; CDR2 reads SNTAGT. Here the CDR3 DNA reads TGTGCCAGCAGTGTCCTAGCTGTCACAGATACGCAGTATTTT. Its protein is CASSVLAVTDTQYF.

There are a few counts of this clonotype. A read error may explain this, as a much larger clone is one base away. This rearrangement joins TRBV6-1 to TRBJ2-3; tentative D call: TRBD2 (6 bases). Germline V lookup: CDR1 MNHNS, CDR2 SASEGT. The CDR3 extends over 16 amino acids. CDR3 nucleotides: TGTGCCAGCAGTGTCTATCCGGGAGTGCGCACAGATATGCAGTATTTT. Translating gives CASSVYPGVRTDMQYF.

There are a few counts of this clonotype. One base away lies a much larger clone, so this may be a sequencing read error. The rearrangement uses TRBV7-8 and TRBJ2-7; 7 positions agree with TRBD2. CDR3 length equals 13 residues. The germline V gene has CDR1 SGHVS and CDR2 FQNEAQ. With V trimmed by 0 bases and J by 9 bases, 5 bases remained unmatched. Here the CDR3 DNA reads TGTGCCAGCAGCTTAGCGGGAGGGGAAAGGCAGTACTTC. Translated, it gives CASSLAGGERQYF.

The genes are TRBV6-2 or TRBV6-3 and TRBJ2-1; D is perhaps TRBD1 (5 bases). The CDR3 sequence is 15 residues long. Germline CDR1 reads MNHEY; CDR2 reads SVGEGT. The V end lost 9 bases, the J end lost 6 bases, and 21 bases lay between the germline ends. CDR3 DNA: TGTGCCAGTAGCCAACAGGCGTTTCTAAGCAATGAGCAGTTCTTC. Protein sequence: CASSQQAFLSNEQFF.

This clonotype appeared once. V and J are TRBV14 and TRBJ2-3; possible D gene TRBD1, 5 bases. V lost 6 bases, J lost 5 bases, and 21 bases lay in between. The CDR3 runs 16 residues. Looked up from germline, CDR1 is SGHDN and CDR2 is FVKESK. For the CDR3, the DNA is TGTGCCAGCAGGCCAGGGCGTGTCGGGCTTGAAGATACGCAGTATTTT. Translated: CASRPGRVGLEDTQYF.

About this clonotype itself: Germline and junction disagree at one end, which may indicate a read error. The rearrangement uses TRBV6-5 and TRBJ1-2; D is unresolved. CDR3 size: 13 residues. Germline CDR1 is MNHEY and CDR2 is SVGAGI. Here the CDR3 DNA reads TGTGCCAGCAGTCACTCCCCTAACTATGGCTACGCCTTC. Its translation is CASSHSPNYGYAF.

Points on this clonotype: One end of the junction fails to match germline, which may point to a read error. The V call is TRBV12-5, the J call TRBJ2-5; D possibly matches TRBD1 or TRBD2 (5 bases each). Germline CDR1 reads LGHNT; CDR2 reads FRNRAP. The CDR3 runs 15 residues. For the CDR3, the DNA is TGTGCAAGTGGTACATCGGACAACCCGGGGGAGACCCAGTACTTC. Translating it yields CASGTSDNPGETQYF. Using reference TRBV12-5 and TRBJ2-5 for the parts outside the CDR3, the full variable domain is DARVTQTPRHKVTEMGQEVTMRCQPILGHNTVFWYRQTMMQGLELLAYFRNRAPLDDSGMPKDRFSAEMPDATLATLKIQPSEPRDSAVYFCASGTSDNPGETQYFGPGTRLLVL.

As for this clonotype: Relative to the germline gene, one junction end is altered; a read error may explain this. V is TRBV5-6 and J is TRBJ1-1; the D is unclear. There are 16 residues in the CDR3. CDR1 and CDR2 (germline): SGHDT, YYEEEE. CDR3 nucleotide sequence: TGTACCAGCAGCTTTTGGCAGGAAGTTGCGTATACTGAAGCTTTCTTT. Its translation: CTSSFWQEVAYTEAFF.

This clonotype was seen ten or more times. For the CDR3, the DNA is TGTGCCAGCAGTCCTCACGAAACTGGCTATGGCTACACCTTC. It encodes CASSPHETGYGYTF. The V call is TRBV28, the J call TRBJ1-2; unclear D gene. This CDR3 region has 14 residues. Germline V lookup: CDR1 MDHEN, CDR2 SYDVKM. V was clipped by 5 bases and J by 4 bases, with 14 bases between them.

The chain recombines TRBV29-1 with TRBJ1-1; weak D call: TRBD1 (6 bases). Trimming removed 6 bases from V and 5 bases from J, with 34 bases in between. Germline CDR1 is SQVTM and CDR2 is ANQGSEA. The CDR3 covers 19 residues. CDR3 DNA sequence: TGCAGCGTCCCATCTCCATTAAACAGGGTAGGCTCACGGATGACTGAAGCTTTCTTT. It yields the protein CSVPSPLNRVGSRMTEAFF.

With respect to this clonotype: A much bigger clone sits one base away, suggesting this may be a read error. The chain combines TRBV5-1 with TRBJ2-5, with 7 bases matching TRBD2. Germline loops: CDR1 SGHRS, CDR2 YFSETQ. The trim removed 4 bases at V and 5 bases at J, leaving 14 bases unmatched. The CDR3 is 16 amino acids. For the CDR3, the DNA is TGCGCCAGCAGCCGCGCCCTAGCGGACGGGCTGGAGACCCAGTACTTC. As protein: CASSRALADGLETQYF.

This clonotype showed up many times. The CDR3 loop reads CASSPRQGPYNEQFF. In DNA form, the CDR3 reads TGTGCCAGCAGCCCGCGACAGGGGCCCTACAATGAGCAGTTCTTC. This chain connects TRBV7-8 to TRBJ2-1, with 8 bases that match TRBD1. The junction had 5 bases not matched to a gene; V was cut back by 5 bases and J by 2 bases. CDR1 SGHVS and CDR2 FQNEAQ come from the germline V gene. The CDR3 length is 15 residues.